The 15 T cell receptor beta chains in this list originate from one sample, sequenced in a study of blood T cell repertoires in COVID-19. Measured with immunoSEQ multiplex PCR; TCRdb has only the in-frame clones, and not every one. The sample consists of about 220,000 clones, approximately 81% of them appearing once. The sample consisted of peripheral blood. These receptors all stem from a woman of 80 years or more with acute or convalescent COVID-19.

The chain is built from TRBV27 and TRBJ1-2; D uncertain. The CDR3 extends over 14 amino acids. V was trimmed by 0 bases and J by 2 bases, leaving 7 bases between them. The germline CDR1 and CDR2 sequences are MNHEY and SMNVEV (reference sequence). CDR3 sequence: CASSLSRVNYGYTF. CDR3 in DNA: TGTGCCAGCAGTTTATCCCGGGTAAACTATGGCTACACCTTC.

The DNA of the CDR3 is TGCAGTGCTAGTAGTGGACAGCAAACAGATACGCAGTATTTT. Protein product: CSASSGQQTDTQYF. The chain is built from TRBV20-1 and TRBJ2-3; the D gene is possibly TRBD1 (6 bases). V was pared by 3 bases and J by 3 bases, with 13 bases between. CDR1 and CDR2 (germline): DFQATT, SNEGSKA (reference sequence). The CDR3 totals 14 residues.

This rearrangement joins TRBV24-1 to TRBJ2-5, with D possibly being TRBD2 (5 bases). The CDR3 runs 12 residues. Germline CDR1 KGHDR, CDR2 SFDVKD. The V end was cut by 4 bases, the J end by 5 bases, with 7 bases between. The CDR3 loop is CATSDPGETQYF. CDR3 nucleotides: TGTGCCACCAGTGACCCGGGGGAGACCCAGTACTTC.

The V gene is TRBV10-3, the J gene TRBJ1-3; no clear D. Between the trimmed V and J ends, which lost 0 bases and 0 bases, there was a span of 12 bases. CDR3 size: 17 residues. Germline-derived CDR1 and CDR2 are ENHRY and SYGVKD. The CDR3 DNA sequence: TGTGCCATCAGTGAGTCGACTCGTCGGTTCTCTGGAAACACCATATATTTT. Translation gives CAISESTRRFSGNTIYF.

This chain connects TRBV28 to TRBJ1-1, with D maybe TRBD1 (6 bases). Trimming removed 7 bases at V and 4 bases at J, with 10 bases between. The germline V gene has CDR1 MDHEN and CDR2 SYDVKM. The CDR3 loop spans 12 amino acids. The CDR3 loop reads CASKGDVTEAFF. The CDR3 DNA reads TGTGCCAGCAAGGGGGATGTCACTGAAGCTTTCTTT.

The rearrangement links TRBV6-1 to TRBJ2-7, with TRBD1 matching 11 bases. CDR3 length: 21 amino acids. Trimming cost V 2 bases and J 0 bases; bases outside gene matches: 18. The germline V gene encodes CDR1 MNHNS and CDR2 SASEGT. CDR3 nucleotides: TGTGCCAGCAGTGAATACCGGCGGACAGGGGGCGCTTCCTTCATCTCCTACGAGCAGTACTTC. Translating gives CASSEYRRTGGASFISYEQYF.

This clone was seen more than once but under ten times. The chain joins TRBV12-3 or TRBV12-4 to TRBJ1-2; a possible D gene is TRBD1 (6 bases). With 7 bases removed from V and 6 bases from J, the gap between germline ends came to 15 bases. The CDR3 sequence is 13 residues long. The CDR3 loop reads CASTRGAGDGYTF. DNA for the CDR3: TGTGCCAGCACCCGGGGGGCCGGGGATGGCTACACCTTC.

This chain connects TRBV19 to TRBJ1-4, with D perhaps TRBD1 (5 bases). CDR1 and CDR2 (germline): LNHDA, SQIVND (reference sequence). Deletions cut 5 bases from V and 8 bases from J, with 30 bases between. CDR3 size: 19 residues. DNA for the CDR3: TGTGCCAGTAGTCCACGTCCGGGGGATCGTTGGGGGAAAAGCGAAAAACTGTTTTTT. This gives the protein CASSPRPGDRWGKSEKLFF.

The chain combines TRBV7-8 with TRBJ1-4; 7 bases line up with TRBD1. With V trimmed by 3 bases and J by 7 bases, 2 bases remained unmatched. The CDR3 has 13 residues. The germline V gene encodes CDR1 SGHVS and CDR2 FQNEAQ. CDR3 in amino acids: CASSFTGAEKLFF. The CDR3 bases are TGTGCCAGCAGCTTTACAGGGGCTGAAAAACTGTTTTTT.

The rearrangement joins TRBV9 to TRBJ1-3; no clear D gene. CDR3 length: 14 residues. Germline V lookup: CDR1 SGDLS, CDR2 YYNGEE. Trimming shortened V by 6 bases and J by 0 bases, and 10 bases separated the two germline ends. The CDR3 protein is CASTHSDSGNTIYF. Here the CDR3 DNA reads TGTGCCAGCACCCACAGTGACTCTGGAAACACCATATATTTT.

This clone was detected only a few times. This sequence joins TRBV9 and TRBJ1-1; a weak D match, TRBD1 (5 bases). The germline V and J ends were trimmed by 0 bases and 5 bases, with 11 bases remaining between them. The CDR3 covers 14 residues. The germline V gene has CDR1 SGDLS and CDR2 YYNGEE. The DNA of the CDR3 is TGTGCCAGCAGCGTAGCAGGGATTCGTACTGAAGCTTTCTTT. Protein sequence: CASSVAGIRTEAFF.

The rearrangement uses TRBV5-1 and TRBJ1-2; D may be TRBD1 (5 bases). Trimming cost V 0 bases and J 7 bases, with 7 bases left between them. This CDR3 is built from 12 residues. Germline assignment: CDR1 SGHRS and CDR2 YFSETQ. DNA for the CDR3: TGCGCCAGCAGCTTGGACAGGATTGGCTACACCTTC. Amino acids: CASSLDRIGYTF.

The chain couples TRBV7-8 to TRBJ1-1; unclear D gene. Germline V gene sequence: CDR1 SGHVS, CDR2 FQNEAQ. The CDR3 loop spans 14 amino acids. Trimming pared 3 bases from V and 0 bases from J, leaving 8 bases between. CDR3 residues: CASSLGDLNTEAFF. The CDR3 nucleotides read TGTGCCAGCAGCTTGGGCGATTTGAACACTGAAGCTTTCTTT.

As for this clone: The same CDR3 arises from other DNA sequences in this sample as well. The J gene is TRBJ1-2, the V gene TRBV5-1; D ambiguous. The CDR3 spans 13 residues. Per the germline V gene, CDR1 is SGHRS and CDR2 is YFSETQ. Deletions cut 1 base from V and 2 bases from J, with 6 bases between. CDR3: CASSLSQNYGYTF. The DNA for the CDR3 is TGCGCCAGCAGCTTGAGCCAAAACTATGGCTACACCTTC.

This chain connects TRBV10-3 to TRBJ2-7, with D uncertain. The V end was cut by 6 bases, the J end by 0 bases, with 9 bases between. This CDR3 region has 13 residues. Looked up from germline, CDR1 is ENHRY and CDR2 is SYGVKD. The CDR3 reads CAIRRSGSYEQYF. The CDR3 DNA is TGTGCCATCAGGAGATCGGGCTCCTACGAGCAGTACTTC.